Listed below are T cell receptor beta chains from one sample, sequenced in a study of early T cells in non-severe SARS-CoV-2 infection. TCRdb called the 5' RACE reads again in MiXCR, with one record for every CDR3 protein. The sample records some 56,000 distinct CDR3 sequences, roughly 16% being singletons. The sequences come from whole blood, collected at baseline. These receptors all come from an adult who was a healthcare worker with PCR-confirmed SARS-CoV-2 infection or an uninfected control (not recorded which). Both conserved end residues are part of each CDR3. Fields, in order: V gene, clone size, CDR3 protein. A row's size may be missing; if present it is once, few, many or a size class.

V: TRBV11-3
size: -
CDR3: CASSYPGHLGSTDTQYF

V: TRBV4-1
size: many
CDR3: CASSQGLGQGETEAFF

V: TRBV11-2
size: many
CDR3: CASSLGGGRGDEQFF

V: TRBV19
size: few
CDR3: CASRSRDTPLANYGYTF

V: TRBV6-1
size: few
CDR3: CASSPYSNQPQHF

V: TRBV7-8
size: many
CDR3: CASIPLAGGLGDTQYF

V: TRBV7-9
size: -
CDR3: CASSLFEGANEQFF

V: TRBV3-1
size: -
CDR3: CASSQSRTGWTGELFF

V: TRBV7-9
size: -
CDR3: CASRRGHNEKLFF

V: TRBV10-2
size: once
CDR3: CASSDFRDTEAFF

V: TRBV20-1
size: -
CDR3: CSARVGGNSINEQFF

V: TRBV7-8
size: many
CDR3: CASSLVGGELADTQYF

V: TRBV12-3/TRBV12-4
size: -
CDR3: CASSLGHPGSLADTQYF

V: TRBV7-2
size: -
CDR3: CASSLERSAVYGYTF

V: TRBV12-3/TRBV12-4
size: -
CDR3: CASRGGTGTSYEQYF

V: TRBV6-4
size: -
CDR3: CASSPSDRNTGELFF

V: TRBV6-5
size: -
CDR3: CASKPGRGVQFF

V: TRBV7-9
size: -
CDR3: CAGGRRANTEAFF

V: TRBV5-6
size: few
CDR3: CASSFGGPYSYNEQFF

V: TRBV28
size: -
CDR3: CASSFLGQGTDNEQFF

V: TRBV28
size: -
CDR3: CASIGEKNSNQPQHF

V: TRBV7-6
size: -
CDR3: CASSLSGGIQETQYF

V: TRBV5-6
size: -
CDR3: CASSQTGTEGYTF

V: TRBV11-2
size: -
CDR3: CASSLDRQGAAFF

V: TRBV7-2
size: few
CDR3: CASSLELQETQYF

V: TRBV12-3/TRBV12-4
size: many
CDR3: CASSPRTGEETQYF

V: TRBV2
size: many
CDR3: CASNQGRTDTQYF

V: TRBV28
size: many
CDR3: CASSFKLAGGLNTGELFF

V: TRBV29-1
size: -
CDR3: CSVSQGTNTEAFF

V: TRBV3-1
size: -
CDR3: CASSQEGYPYEQYF

V: TRBV24-1
size: -
CDR3: CATSRRDLNTEAFF

V: TRBV7-9
size: -
CDR3: CASSLILGTYNEQFF

V: TRBV6-5
size: -
CDR3: CASSRSGVSNQPQHF

V: TRBV29-1
size: -
CDR3: CSVRRYSGTGDTGELFF

V: TRBV4-1
size: -
CDR3: CASSQSPSGGPYRGTGELFF

V: TRBV13
size: -
CDR3: CASSLDRSNEQFF

V: TRBV13
size: few
CDR3: CASSRGLAGETGELFF

V: TRBV7-2
size: many
CDR3: CASSLEVEETQYF

V: TRBV11-2
size: -
CDR3: CASSSVAADTQYF